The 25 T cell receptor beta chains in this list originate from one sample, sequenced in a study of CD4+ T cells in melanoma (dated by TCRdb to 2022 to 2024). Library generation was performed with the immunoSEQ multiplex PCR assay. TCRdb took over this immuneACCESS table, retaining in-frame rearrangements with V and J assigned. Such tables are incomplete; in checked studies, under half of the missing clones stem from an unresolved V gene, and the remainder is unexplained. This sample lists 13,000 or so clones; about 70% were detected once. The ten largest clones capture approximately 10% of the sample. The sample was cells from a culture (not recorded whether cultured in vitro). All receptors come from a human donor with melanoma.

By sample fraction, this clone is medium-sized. CDR3 region: CASELRPGSNQPQHF. CDR3 in DNA: TGTGCCAGCGAACTTCGGCCGGGGAGCAATCAGCCCCAGCATTTT. This rearrangement joins TRBV21-1 to TRBJ1-5. TRBV21-1 is termed a pseudogene. The CDR3 covers 15 residues.

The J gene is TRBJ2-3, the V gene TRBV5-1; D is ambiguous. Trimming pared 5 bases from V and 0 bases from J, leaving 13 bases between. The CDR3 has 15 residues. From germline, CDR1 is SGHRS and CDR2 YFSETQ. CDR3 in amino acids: CASSVGSYSTDTQYF. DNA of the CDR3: TGCGCCAGCAGTGTTGGATCCTATAGCACAGATACGCAGTATTTT.

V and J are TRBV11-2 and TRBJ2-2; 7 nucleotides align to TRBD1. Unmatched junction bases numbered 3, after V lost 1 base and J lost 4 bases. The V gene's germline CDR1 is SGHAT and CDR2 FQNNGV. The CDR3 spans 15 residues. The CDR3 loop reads CASSLVRGRTGELFF. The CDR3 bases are TGTGCCAGCAGCTTAGTAAGGGGGCGCACCGGGGAGCTGTTTTTT.

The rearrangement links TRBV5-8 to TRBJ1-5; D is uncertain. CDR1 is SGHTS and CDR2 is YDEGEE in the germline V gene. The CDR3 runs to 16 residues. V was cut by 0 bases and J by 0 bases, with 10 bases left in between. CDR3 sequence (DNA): TGTGCCAGCAGCTTGGGGGCAGTTTATAGCAATCAGCCCCAGCATTTT. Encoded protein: CASSLGAVYSNQPQHF.

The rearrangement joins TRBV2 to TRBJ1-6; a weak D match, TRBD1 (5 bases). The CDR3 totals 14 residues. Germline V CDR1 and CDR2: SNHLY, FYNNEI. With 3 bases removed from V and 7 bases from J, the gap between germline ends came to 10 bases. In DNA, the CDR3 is TGTGCCAGCAGTGAGAGGCAGGGCAATTCACCCCTCCACTTT. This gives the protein CASSERQGNSPLHF.

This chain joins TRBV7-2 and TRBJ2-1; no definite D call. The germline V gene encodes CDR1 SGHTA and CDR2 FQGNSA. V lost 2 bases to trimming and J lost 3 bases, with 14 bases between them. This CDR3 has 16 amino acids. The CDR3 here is CASSLRRSSSYNEQFF. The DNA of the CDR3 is TGTGCCAGCAGCTTAAGACGTTCGTCCAGCTACAATGAGCAGTTCTTC.

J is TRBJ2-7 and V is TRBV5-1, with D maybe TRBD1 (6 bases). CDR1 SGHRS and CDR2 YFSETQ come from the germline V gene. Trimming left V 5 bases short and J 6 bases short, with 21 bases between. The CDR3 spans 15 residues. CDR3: CASRVPGTPLSEQYF. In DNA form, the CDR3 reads TGCGCCAGCAGGGTTCCCGGGACACCCTTAAGCGAGCAGTACTTC.

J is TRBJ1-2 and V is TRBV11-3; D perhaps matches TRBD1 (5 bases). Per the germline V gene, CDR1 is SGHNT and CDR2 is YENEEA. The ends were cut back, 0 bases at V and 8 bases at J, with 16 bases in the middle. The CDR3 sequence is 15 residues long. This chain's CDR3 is CASSLDIMGRGGYTF. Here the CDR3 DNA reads TGTGCCAGCAGCTTAGATATCATGGGACGAGGGGGCTACACCTTC.

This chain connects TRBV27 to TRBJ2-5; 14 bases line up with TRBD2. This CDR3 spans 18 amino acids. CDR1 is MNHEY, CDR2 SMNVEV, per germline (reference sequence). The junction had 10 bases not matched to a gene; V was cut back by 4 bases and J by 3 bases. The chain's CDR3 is CASSSRLAGGPKEETQYF. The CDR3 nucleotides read TGTGCCAGCAGTTCCCGACTAGCGGGGGGGCCAAAGGAAGAGACCCAGTACTTC.

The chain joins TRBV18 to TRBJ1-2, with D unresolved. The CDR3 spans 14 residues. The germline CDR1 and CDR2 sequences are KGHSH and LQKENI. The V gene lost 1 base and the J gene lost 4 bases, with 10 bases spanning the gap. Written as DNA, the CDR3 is TGTGCCAGCTCACCACTAGACGGACCCTATGGCTACACCTTC. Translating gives CASSPLDGPYGYTF.

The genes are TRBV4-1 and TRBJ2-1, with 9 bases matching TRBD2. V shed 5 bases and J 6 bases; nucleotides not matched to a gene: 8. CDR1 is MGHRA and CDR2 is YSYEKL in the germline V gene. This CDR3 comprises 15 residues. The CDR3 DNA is TGCGCCAGCAGCGAACCGAGCGGGGGGAGCAATGAGCAGTTCTTC. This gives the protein CASSEPSGGSNEQFF.

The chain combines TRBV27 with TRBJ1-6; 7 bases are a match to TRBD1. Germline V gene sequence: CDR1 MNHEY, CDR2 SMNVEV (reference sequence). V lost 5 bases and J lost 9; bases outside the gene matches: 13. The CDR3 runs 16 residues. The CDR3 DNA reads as TGTGCCAGCAGTCTCTCTCTAGGGACAGTTGGTTCACCCCTCCACTTT. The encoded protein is CASSLSLGTVGSPLHF.

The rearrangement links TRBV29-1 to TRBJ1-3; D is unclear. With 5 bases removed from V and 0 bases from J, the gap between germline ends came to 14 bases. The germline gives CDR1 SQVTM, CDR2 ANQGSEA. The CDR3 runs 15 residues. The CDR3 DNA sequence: TGCAGCGTTAGAGAACCGGGCCCCTCTGGAAACACCATATATTTT. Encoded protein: CSVREPGPSGNTIYF.

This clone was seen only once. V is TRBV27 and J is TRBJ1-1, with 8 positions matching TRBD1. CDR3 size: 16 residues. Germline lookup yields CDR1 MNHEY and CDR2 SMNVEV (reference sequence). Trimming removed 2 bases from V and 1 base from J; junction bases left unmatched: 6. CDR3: CASSLGQGRRNTEAFF. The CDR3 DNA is TGTGCCAGCAGTTTAGGACAGGGCCGAAGGAACACTGAAGCTTTCTTT.

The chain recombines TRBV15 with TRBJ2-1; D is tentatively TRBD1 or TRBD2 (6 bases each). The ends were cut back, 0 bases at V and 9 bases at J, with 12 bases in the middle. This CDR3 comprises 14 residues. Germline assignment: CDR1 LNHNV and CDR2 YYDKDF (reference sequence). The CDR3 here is CATSRDLGGLEQFF. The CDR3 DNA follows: TGTGCCACCAGCAGAGATCTGGGGGGCCTTGAGCAGTTCTTC.

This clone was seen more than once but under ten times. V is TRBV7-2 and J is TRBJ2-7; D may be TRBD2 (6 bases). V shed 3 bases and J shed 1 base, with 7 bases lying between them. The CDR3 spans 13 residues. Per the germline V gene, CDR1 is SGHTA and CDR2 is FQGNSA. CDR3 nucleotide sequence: TGTGCCAGCAGCTTCGGGGGTTCCTACGAGCAGTACTTC. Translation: CASSFGGSYEQYF.

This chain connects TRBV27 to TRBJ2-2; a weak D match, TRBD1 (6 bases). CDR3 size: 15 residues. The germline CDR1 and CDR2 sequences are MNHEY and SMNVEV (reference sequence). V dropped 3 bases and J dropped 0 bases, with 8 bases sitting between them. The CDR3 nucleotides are TGTGCCAGCAGTTTCCACAGGGCGAACACCGGGGAGCTGTTTTTT. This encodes CASSFHRANTGELFF.

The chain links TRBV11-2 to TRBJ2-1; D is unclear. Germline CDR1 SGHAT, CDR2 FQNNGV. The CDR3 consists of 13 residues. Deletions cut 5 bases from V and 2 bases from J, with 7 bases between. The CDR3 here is CASSVAAYNEQFF. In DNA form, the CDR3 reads TGTGCCAGCAGCGTGGCGGCCTACAATGAGCAGTTCTTC.

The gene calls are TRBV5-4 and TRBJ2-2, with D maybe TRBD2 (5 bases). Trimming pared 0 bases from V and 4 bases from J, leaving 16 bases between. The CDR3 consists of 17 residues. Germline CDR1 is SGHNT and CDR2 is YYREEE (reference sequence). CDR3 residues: CASSLGSGLSATGELFF. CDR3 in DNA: TGTGCCAGCAGCTTGGGGTCCGGACTTAGTGCCACCGGGGAGCTGTTTTTT.

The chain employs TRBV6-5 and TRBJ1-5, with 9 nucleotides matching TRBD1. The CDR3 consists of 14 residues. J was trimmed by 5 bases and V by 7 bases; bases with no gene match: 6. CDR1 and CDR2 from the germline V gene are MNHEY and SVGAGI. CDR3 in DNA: TGTGCCAGCACCGAGGACAGGGGATATCAGCCCCAGCATTTT. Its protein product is CASTEDRGYQPQHF.

CDR3: CASRRGGGGSSDTQYF. CDR3 nucleotide sequence: TGTGCCAGCAGGAGGGGTGGAGGGGGTAGTTCAGATACGCAGTATTTT. The gene calls are TRBV27 and TRBJ2-3; D could derive from TRBD1 or TRBD2 (6 bases each). Trimming took off 6 bases at V and 4 bases at J, with 20 bases between the two ends. This CDR3 contains 16 residues. Germline CDR1 MNHEY, CDR2 SMNVEV (reference sequence).

The CDR3 sequence: CASSVGRQETQYF. The CDR3 region has the DNA TGCGCCAGCAGTGTCGGCAGACAAGAGACCCAGTACTTC. The J gene is TRBJ2-5, the V gene TRBV10-2; no clear D gene. The germline CDR1 and CDR2 sequences are WSHSY and SAAADI. V lost 4 bases, J lost 2 bases, and 8 bases lay in between. CDR3 length: 13 amino acids.

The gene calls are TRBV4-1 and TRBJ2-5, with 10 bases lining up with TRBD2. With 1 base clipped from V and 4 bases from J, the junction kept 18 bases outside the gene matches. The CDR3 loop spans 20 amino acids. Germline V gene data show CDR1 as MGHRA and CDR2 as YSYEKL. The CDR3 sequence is CASSQGVAGGPGAHRETQYF. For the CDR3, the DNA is TGCGCCAGCAGCCAAGGGGTAGCGGGGGGCCCCGGGGCACACAGAGAGACCCAGTACTTC.

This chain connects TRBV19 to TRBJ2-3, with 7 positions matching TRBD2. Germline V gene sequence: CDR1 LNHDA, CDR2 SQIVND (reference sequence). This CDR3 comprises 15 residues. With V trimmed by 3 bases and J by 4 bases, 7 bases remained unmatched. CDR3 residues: CASSIWGGMADTQYF. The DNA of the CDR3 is TGTGCCAGTAGTATTTGGGGGGGGATGGCAGATACGCAGTATTTT.

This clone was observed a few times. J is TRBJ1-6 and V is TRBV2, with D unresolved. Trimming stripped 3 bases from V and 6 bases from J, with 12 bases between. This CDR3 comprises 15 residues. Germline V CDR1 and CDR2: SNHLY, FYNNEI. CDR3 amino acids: CASSDLRGFNSPLHF. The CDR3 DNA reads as TGTGCCAGCAGTGACCTACGCGGCTTTAATTCACCCCTCCACTTT.